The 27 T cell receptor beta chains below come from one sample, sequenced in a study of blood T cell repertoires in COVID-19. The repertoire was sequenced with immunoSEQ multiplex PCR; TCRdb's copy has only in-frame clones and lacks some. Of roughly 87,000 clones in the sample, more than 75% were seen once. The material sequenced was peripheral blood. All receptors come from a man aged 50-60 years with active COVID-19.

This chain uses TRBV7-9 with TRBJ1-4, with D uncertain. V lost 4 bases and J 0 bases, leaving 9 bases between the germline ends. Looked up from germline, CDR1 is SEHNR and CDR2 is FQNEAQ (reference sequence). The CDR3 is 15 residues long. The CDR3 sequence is CASSSSMATNEKLFF. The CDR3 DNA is TGTGCCAGCAGCTCTAGCATGGCAACTAATGAAAAACTGTTTTTT.

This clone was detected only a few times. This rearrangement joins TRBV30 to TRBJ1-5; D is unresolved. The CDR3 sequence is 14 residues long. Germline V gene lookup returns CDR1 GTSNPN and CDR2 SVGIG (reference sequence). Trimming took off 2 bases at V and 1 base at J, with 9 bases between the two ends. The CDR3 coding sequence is TGTGCCTGGAGTAGCGGAATAAGCAATCAGCCCCAGCATTTT. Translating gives CAWSSGISNQPQHF.

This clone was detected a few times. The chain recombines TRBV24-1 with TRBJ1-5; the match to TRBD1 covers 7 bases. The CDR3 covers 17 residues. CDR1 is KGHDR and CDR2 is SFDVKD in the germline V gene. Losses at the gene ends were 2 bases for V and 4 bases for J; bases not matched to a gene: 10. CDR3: CATSDSTRTGVNQPQHF. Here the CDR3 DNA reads TGTGCCACCAGTGATTCGACACGAACAGGGGTTAATCAGCCCCAGCATTTT.

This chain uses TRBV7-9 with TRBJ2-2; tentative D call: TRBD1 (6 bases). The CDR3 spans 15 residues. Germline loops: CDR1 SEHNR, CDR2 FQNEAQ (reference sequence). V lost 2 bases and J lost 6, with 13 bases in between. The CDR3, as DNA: TGTGCCAGCAGCTTATTGAGGGGGATGGCCGGGGAGCTGTTTTTT. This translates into CASSLLRGMAGELFF. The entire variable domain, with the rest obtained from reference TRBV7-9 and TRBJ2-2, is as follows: DTGVSQNPRHKITKRGQNVTFRCDPISEHNRLYWYRQTLGQGPEFLTYFQNEAQLEKSRLLSDRFSAERPKGSFSTLEIQRTEQGDSAMYLCASSLLRGMAGELFFGEGSRLTVL.

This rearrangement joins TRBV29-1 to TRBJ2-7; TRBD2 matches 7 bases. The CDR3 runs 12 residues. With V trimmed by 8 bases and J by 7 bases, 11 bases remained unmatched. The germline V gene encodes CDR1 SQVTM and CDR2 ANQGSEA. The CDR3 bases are TGCAGCTTACGAGGCGAGCGGGGAGAGCAGTACTTC. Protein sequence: CSLRGERGEQYF.

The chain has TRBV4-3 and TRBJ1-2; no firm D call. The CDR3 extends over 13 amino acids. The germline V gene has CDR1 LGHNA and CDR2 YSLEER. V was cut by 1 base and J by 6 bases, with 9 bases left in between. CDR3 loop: CASSQGVRDGYTF. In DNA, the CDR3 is TGCGCCAGCAGCCAAGGTGTGAGGGATGGCTACACCTTC.

The CDR3 loop reads CAWSHSISNQPQHF. The CDR3 DNA reads as TGTGCCTGGAGTCATTCAATTAGCAATCAGCCCCAGCATTTT. The chain combines TRBV30 with TRBJ1-5; D gene unclear. The CDR3 totals 14 residues. Germline values: CDR1 GTSNPN, CDR2 SVGIG (reference sequence). Trimming removed 2 bases from V and 0 bases from J, with 8 bases in between.

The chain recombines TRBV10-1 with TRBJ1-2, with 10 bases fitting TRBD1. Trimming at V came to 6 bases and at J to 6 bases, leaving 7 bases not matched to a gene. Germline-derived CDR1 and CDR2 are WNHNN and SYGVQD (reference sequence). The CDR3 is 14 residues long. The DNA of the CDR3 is TGCGCCAGCAGCGACAGGGGGCTACATCATGGCTACACCTTC. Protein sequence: CASSDRGLHHGYTF.

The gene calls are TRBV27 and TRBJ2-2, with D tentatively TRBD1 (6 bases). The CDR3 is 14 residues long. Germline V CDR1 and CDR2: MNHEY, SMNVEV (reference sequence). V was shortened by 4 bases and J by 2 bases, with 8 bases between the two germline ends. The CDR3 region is CASSYRENTGELFF. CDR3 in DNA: TGTGCCAGCAGTTACAGGGAAAACACCGGGGAGCTGTTTTTT.

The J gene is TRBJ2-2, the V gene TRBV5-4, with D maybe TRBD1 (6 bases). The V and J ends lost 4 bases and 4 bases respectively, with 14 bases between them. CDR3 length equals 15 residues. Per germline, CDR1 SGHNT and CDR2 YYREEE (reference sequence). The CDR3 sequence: CASSRGTLTTGELFF. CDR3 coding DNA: TGTGCCAGCAGCAGGGGGACATTGACCACCGGGGAGCTGTTTTTT.

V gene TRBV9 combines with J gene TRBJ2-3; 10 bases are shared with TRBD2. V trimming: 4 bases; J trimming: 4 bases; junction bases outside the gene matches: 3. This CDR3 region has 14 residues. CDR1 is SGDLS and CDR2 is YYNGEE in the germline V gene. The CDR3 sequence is CASSSSGGADTQYF. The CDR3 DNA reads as TGTGCCAGCAGCTCTAGCGGGGGCGCAGATACGCAGTATTTT.

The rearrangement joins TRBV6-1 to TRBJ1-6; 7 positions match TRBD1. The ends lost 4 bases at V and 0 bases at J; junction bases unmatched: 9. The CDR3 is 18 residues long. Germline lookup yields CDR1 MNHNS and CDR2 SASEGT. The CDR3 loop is CASSATAGGSSYNSPLHF. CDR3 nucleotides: TGTGCCAGCAGTGCCACCGCAGGGGGGAGCTCCTATAATTCACCCCTCCACTTT.

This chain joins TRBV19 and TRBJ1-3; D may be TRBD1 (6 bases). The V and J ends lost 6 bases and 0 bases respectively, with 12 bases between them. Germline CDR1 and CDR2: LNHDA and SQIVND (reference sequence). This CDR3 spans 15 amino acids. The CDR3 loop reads CASRLQGGSGNTIYF. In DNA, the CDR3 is TGTGCCAGTAGGTTACAGGGTGGCTCTGGAAACACCATATATTTT. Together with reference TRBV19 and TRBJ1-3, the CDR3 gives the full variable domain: DGGITQSPKYLFRKEGQNVTLSCEQNLNHDAMYWYRQDPGQGLRLIYYSQIVNDFQKGDIAEGYSVSREKKESFPLTVTSAQKNPTAFYLCASRLQGGSGNTIYFGEGSWLTVV.

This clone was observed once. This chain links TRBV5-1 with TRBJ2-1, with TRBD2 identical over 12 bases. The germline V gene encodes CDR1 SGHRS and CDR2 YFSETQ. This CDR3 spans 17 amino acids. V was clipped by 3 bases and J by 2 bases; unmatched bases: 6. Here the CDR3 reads CASSSRTSGTTYNEQFF. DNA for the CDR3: TGCGCCAGCAGCTCACGGACTAGCGGGACGACCTACAATGAGCAGTTCTTC.

The CDR3 loop is CASSLKRFSYNEQFF. In nucleotides, the CDR3 is TGCGCCAGCAGCTTAAAGCGTTTTTCCTACAATGAGCAGTTCTTC. The chain couples TRBV5-1 to TRBJ2-1; unclear D gene. V was trimmed by 2 bases and J by 1 base, leaving 10 bases between them. The length of the CDR3 is 15 residues. Germline V gives CDR1 SGHRS, CDR2 YFSETQ.

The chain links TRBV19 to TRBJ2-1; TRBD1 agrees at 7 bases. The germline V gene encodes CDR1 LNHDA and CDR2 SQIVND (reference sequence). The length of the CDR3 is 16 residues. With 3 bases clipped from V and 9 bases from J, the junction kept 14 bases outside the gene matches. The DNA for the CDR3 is TGTGCCAGTAGTATGGCAAGGCAGGGGGATTTTGCTGAGCAGTTCTTC. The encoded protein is CASSMARQGDFAEQFF.

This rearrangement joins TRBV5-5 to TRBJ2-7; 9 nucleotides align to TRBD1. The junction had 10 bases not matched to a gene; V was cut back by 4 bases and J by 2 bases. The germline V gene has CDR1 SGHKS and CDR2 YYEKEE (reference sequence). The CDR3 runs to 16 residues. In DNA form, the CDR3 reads TGTGCCAGCAGCCTGGACTTGGGACAGGGAGCCTACGAGCAGTACTTC. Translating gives CASSLDLGQGAYEQYF.

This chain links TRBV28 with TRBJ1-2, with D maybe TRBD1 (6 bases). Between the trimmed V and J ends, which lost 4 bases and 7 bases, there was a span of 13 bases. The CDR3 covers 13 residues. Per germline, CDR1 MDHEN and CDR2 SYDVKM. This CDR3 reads CASSWRQTGGYTF. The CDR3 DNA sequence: TGTGCCAGCAGTTGGCGACAGACAGGTGGCTACACCTTC.

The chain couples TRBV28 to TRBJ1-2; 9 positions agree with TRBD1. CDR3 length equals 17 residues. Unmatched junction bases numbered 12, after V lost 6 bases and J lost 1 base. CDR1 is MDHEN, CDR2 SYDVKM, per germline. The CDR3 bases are TGTGCCAGCAGCTCTACTGCCACAGGGGGCTTTAACTATGGCTACACCTTC. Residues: CASSSTATGGFNYGYTF.

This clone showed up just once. Written as DNA, the CDR3 is TGTGCCAGCAGCGTCGGGACAGGGGACGGAGAGACCCAGTACTTC. As protein: CASSVGTGDGETQYF. V usage is TRBV9 and J usage is TRBJ2-5; 10 positions match TRBD1. In germline, CDR1 is SGDLS, CDR2 YYNGEE. After removal of 2 bases from V and 4 bases from J, the junction contained 5 bases not matched to a gene. The CDR3 is made up of 15 amino acids.

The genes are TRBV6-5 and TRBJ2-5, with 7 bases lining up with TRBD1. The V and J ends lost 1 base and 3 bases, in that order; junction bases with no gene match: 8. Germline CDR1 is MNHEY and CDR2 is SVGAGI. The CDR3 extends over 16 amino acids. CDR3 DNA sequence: TGTGCCAGCAGTTACTATTCAGACAGGGCCGAAGAGACCCAGTACTTC. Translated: CASSYYSDRAEETQYF.

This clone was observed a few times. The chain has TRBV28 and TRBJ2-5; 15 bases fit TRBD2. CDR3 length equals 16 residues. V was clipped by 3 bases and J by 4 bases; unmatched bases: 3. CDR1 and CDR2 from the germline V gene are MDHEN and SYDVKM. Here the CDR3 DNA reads TGTGCCAGCAGTTTTTGGACTAGCGGGGGGGCAGAGACCCAGTACTTC. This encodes CASSFWTSGGAETQYF.

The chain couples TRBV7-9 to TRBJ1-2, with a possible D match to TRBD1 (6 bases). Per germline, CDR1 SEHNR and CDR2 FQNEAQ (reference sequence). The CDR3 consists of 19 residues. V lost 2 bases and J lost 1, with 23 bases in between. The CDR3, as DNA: TGTGCCAGCAGCTTACCAATCAGGAGACAGGCGACCGATAACTATGGCTACACCTTC. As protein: CASSLPIRRQATDNYGYTF.

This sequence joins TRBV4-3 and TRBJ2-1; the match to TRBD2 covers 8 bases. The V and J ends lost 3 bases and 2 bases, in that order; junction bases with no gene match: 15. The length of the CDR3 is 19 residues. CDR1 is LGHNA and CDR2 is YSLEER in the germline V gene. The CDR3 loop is CASSHGLGGAGGTYNEQFF. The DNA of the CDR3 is TGCGCCAGCAGCCACGGCCTCGGGGGGGCTGGGGGAACCTACAATGAGCAGTTCTTC.

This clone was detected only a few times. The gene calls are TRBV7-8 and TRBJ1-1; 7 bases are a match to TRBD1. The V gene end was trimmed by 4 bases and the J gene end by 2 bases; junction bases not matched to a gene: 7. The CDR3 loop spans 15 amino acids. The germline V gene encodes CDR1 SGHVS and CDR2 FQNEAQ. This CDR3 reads CASSSPGQINTEAFF. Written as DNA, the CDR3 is TGTGCCAGCAGCTCTCCGGGACAGATCAACACTGAAGCTTTCTTT.

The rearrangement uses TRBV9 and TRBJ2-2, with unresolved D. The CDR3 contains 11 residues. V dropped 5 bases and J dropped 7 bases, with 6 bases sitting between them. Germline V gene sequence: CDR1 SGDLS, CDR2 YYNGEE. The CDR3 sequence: CASRADGELFF. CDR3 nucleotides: TGTGCCAGCAGGGCGGACGGGGAGCTGTTTTTT.

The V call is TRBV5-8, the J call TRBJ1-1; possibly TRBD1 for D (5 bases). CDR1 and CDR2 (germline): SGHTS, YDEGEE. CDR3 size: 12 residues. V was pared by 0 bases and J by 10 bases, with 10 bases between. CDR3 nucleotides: TGTGCCAGCAGCTTGGGGGGCGGATTAGCTTTCTTT. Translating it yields CASSLGGGLAFF.